The next 32 T cell receptor beta chains were all read from a single sample in a study of T cells in Graves' hyperthyroidism and ophthalmopathy. TCR beta CDR3 regions were amplified from RNA. First-round RT-PCR with HTBI primers amplified the TCR CDR3 region. TCRdb reanalysed the multiplex PCR reads using MiXCR and keeps one entry per CDR3 protein. The sample has more than 500,000 distinct CDR3 sequences; 35% to 55% are singletons. The sample was peripheral blood or thyroid tissue (not recorded which). These receptors all stem from an adult woman with Graves' disease, either hyperthyroidism or ophthalmopathy (not recorded which).

The CDR3 loop reads CAWRLLQPQHF. In DNA form, the CDR3 reads TGTGCCTGGAGACTCCTCCAGCCCCAGCATTTT. V usage is TRBV30 and J usage is TRBJ1-5; D gene uncertain. CDR3 length equals 11 residues. The germline V and J ends were trimmed by 3 bases and 7 bases, with 7 bases remaining between them. Germline V gene lookup returns CDR1 GTSNPN and CDR2 SVGIG (reference sequence).

This clonotype has a count of ten or more. V gene TRBV6-6 combines with J gene TRBJ2-7; weak D call: TRBD1 (6 bases). This CDR3 contains 13 residues. V lost 6 bases, J lost 0 bases, and 9 bases lay in between. The germline CDR1 and CDR2 sequences are MNHNY and SVGAGI (reference sequence). This CDR3 is CASSRGTSYEQYF. The CDR3 DNA is TGTGCCAGCAGCAGGGGTACCTCCTACGAGCAGTACTTC.

In this sample, this clonotype turned up once. The genes are TRBV6-1 and TRBJ2-7, with 11 positions matching TRBD1. The germline CDR1 and CDR2 sequences are MNHNS and SASEGT. The CDR3 spans 13 residues. After removal of 6 bases from V and 5 bases from J, the junction contained 3 bases not matched to a gene. CDR3 DNA: TGTGCCAGCAGGGAGGGACAGGGGGACGAGCAGTACTTC. Translating gives CASREGQGDEQYF.

This clonotype was observed at least ten times. The chain is built from TRBV7-9 and TRBJ2-5; tentatively, D is TRBD2 (5 bases). V lost 1 base to trimming and J lost 5 bases, with 11 bases between them. Per germline, CDR1 SEHNR and CDR2 FQNEAQ (reference sequence). There are 14 residues in the CDR3. DNA of the CDR3: TGTGCCAGCAGCTTAGGCGGACGGAGGGAGACCCAGTACTTC. Translated, it gives CASSLGGRRETQYF.

J is TRBJ1-4 and V is TRBV5-1; D is unclear. This CDR3 contains 14 residues. V was pared by 1 base and J by 7 bases, with 11 bases between. Per the germline V gene, CDR1 is SGHRS and CDR2 is YFSETQ. The CDR3 region is CASSLTTGGEKLFF. The CDR3 DNA sequence: TGCGCCAGCAGCTTGACGACTGGTGGTGAAAAACTGTTTTTT.

The genes are TRBV20-1 and TRBJ2-5; D may correspond to TRBD1 or TRBD2 (6 bases each). Germline V lookup: CDR1 DFQATT, CDR2 SNEGSKA (reference sequence). Trimming removed 6 bases at V and 4 bases at J, with 15 bases between. The CDR3 extends over 13 amino acids. CDR3 sequence (DNA): TGCAGTGCCAGCCTTGGAGGGGGAGAGACCCAGTACTTC. This translates into CSASLGGGETQYF.

V gene TRBV4-1 combines with J gene TRBJ1-2; tentative D call: TRBD1 (5 bases). The CDR3 sequence is 14 residues long. Germline CDR1 reads MGHRA; CDR2 reads YSYEKL. V was shortened by 2 bases and J by 0 bases, with 7 bases between the two germline ends. As DNA, the CDR3 is TGCGCCAGCAGCCAAACGACAGCTAACTATGGCTACACCTTC. Protein: CASSQTTANYGYTF.

V gene TRBV7-8 combines with J gene TRBJ2-7; D is unresolved. The CDR3 has 14 amino acids. V was pared by 2 bases and J by 1 base, with 9 bases between. Germline V CDR1 and CDR2: SGHVS, FQNEAQ. The DNA of the CDR3 is TGTGCCAGCAGCTTAACCCCCTCTTCCTACGAGCAGTACTTC. Translated, it gives CASSLTPSSYEQYF. Full variable domain (outside the CDR3, taken from reference TRBV7-8 and TRBJ2-7): GAGVSQSPRYKVAKRGQDVALRCDPISGHVSLFWYQQALGQGPEFLTYFQNEAQLDKSGLPSDRFFAERPEGSVSTLKIQRTQQEDSAVYLCASSLTPSSYEQYFGPGTRLTVT.

The table lists this clonotype with many counts. This chain uses TRBV7-9 with TRBJ1-6; no firm D call. CDR3 length: 14 residues. The V end lost 5 bases, the J end lost 9 bases, and 14 bases lay between the germline ends. Germline CDR1 is SEHNR and CDR2 is FQNEAQ (reference sequence). The CDR3 DNA is TGTGCCAGCAGCCAACGTCGATACGGTTCACCCCTCCACTTT. This translates into CASSQRRYGSPLHF.

This clonotype was seen repeatedly, ten times or more. The V gene is TRBV5-1, the J gene TRBJ1-1; D gene unclear. Between the trimmed V and J ends, which lost 2 bases and 4 bases, there was a span of 12 bases. Looked up from germline, CDR1 is SGHRS and CDR2 is YFSETQ. The CDR3 is 14 residues long. DNA for the CDR3: TGCGCCAGCAGCTTAATCGTAGGGAGCACTGAAGCTTTCTTT. Amino acids: CASSLIVGSTEAFF.

This clonotype was seen many times. V is TRBV7-2 and J is TRBJ1-1; weak D call: TRBD1 (6 bases). This CDR3 has 13 amino acids. Germline loops: CDR1 SGHTA, CDR2 FQGNSA. V was cut by 11 bases and J by 0 bases, with 13 bases left in between. The CDR3 bases are TGTGCCGAAAGGACAGTCATGAACACTGAAGCTTTCTTT. This codes for CAERTVMNTEAFF.

The table lists this clonotype with many counts. The chain uses TRBV29-1 and TRBJ1-5; 7 nucleotides agree with TRBD1. Looked up from germline, CDR1 is SQVTM and CDR2 is ANQGSEA. J gave up 2 bases and V 4 bases, and 5 bases lay outside the gene matches. CDR3 length: 14 residues. CDR3 DNA sequence: TGCAGCGTTGCGGGCCAGGGGGGCAATCAGCCCCAGCATTTT. Amino acids: CSVAGQGGNQPQHF.

This clonotype was detected ten times or more. The V gene is TRBV7-2, the J gene TRBJ2-7; D uncertain. Germline V gene lookup returns CDR1 SGHTA and CDR2 FQGNSA. The CDR3 covers 17 residues. V was trimmed by 1 base and J by 0 bases, leaving 16 bases between them. The CDR3 is CASSLGRAPTHSYEQYF. The CDR3 region has the DNA TGTGCCAGCAGCTTAGGGAGAGCGCCTACGCACTCCTACGAGCAGTACTTC.

This clonotype was seen ten or more times. This chain uses TRBV7-2 with TRBJ1-2; 7 bases align to TRBD1. J gave up 7 bases and V 5 bases, and 13 bases lay outside the gene matches. The CDR3 length is 15 residues. The germline V gene encodes CDR1 SGHTA and CDR2 FQGNSA. The CDR3 sequence is CASSTRQGISVGYTF. DNA for the CDR3: TGTGCCAGCAGCACCCGACAGGGAATCTCGGTTGGCTACACCTTC.

This clonotype was seen repeatedly, ten times or more. V is TRBV11-3 and J is TRBJ1-5; D is undetermined. This CDR3 comprises 15 residues. In germline, CDR1 is SGHNT, CDR2 YENEEA. Trimming stripped 3 bases from V and 5 bases from J, with 14 bases between. This CDR3 is CASSFLGRAYQPQHF. CDR3 in DNA: TGTGCCAGCAGCTTTTTGGGGAGGGCGTATCAGCCCCAGCATTTT.

This clonotype has a count of ten or more. This rearrangement joins TRBV29-1 to TRBJ1-5, with 9 bases fitting TRBD1. The germline CDR1 and CDR2 sequences are SQVTM and ANQGSEA. The CDR3 is 13 residues long. V lost 4 bases and J lost 5; bases outside the gene matches: 3. The CDR3 region is CSVGDREDQPQHF. In DNA form, the CDR3 reads TGCAGCGTTGGGGACAGGGAGGATCAGCCCCAGCATTTT.

This clonotype was seen many times. The V and J genes are TRBV6-5 and TRBJ2-5; TRBD2 is a possible D gene (6 bases). Trimming stripped 2 bases from V and 2 bases from J, with 9 bases between. The CDR3 runs 14 residues. CDR1 is MNHEY, CDR2 SVGAGI, per germline. CDR3 nucleotides: TGTGCCAGCAGTTACCCGGGAGAACAAGAGACCCAGTACTTC. Translated: CASSYPGEQETQYF.

V usage is TRBV7-3 and J usage is TRBJ1-1, with 9 positions matching TRBD1. The germline V gene encodes CDR1 SGHTA and CDR2 FQGTGA. Germline trimming cut 8 bases from V and 5 bases from J; bases unmatched to any gene: 9. The CDR3 loop spans 14 amino acids. This CDR3 is CASRPGQGGTEAFF. CDR3 in DNA: TGTGCCAGCCGACCGGGACAGGGTGGAACTGAAGCTTTCTTT.

The table lists this clonotype with many counts. CDR3: CASGTTYF. The CDR3 bases are TGTGCCAGCGGGACGACTTACTTC. The chain combines TRBV2 with TRBJ2-7; either TRBD1 or TRBD2 may fit D (5 bases each). Germline V gives CDR1 SNHLY, CDR2 FYNNEI. The CDR3 loop spans 8 amino acids. V lost 8 bases to trimming and J lost 13 bases, with 9 bases between them. Full variable domain (rest looked up from reference TRBV2 and TRBJ2-7): EPEVTQTPSHQVTQMGQEVILRCVPISNHLYFYWYRQILGQKVEFLVSFYNNEISEKSEIFDDQFSVERPDGSNFTLKIRSTKLEDSAMYFCASGTTYFGPGTRLTVT.

Only a few counts were recorded for this clonotype. The chain links TRBV10-3 to TRBJ2-1; D gene unclear. Deletions cut 0 bases from V and 10 bases from J, with 10 bases between. This CDR3 is built from 13 residues. CDR1 is ENHRY and CDR2 is SYGVKD in the germline V gene. As DNA, the CDR3 is TGTGCCATCAGTGAGTCAAACATTCGCGAGCAGTTCTTC. This codes for CAISESNIREQFF.

The chain employs TRBV20-1 and TRBJ2-5, with D perhaps assigned TRBD1 or TRBD2 (5 bases each). Germline assignment: CDR1 DFQATT and CDR2 SNEGSKA (reference sequence). The CDR3 is 13 amino acids. Here the CDR3 reads CRAMLGVQETQYF. Written as DNA, the CDR3 is TGCAGGGCGATGCTGGGGGTTCAAGAGACCCAGTACTTC.

This rearrangement joins TRBV29-1 to TRBJ1-1; no firm D call. The CDR3 extends over 11 amino acids. The V gene's germline CDR1 is SQVTM and CDR2 ANQGSEA. The V end was cut by 4 bases, the J end by 6 bases, with 9 bases between. CDR3 nucleotides: TGCAGCGTTGGGACGACCTCTGAAGCTTTCTTT. It yields the protein CSVGTTSEAFF.

Ten or more counts support this clonotype. The chain recombines TRBV28 with TRBJ1-2; tentative D call: TRBD1 (5 bases). The V end lost 6 bases, the J end lost 1 base, and 15 bases lay between the germline ends. CDR3 length: 15 amino acids. Germline-derived CDR1 and CDR2 are MDHEN and SYDVKM. The CDR3 coding sequence is TGTGCCAGCAGGCGTCTAAGGGGACTTAACTATGGCTACACCTTC. Translation gives CASRRLRGLNYGYTF.

This clonotype showed up just once. This chain connects TRBV5-1 to TRBJ1-3; D unclear. V was shortened by 1 base and J by 0 bases, with 14 bases between the two germline ends. The CDR3 runs to 17 residues. Germline CDR1 reads SGHRS; CDR2 reads YFSETQ. The CDR3 protein is CASSLSGLSFSGNTIYF. The CDR3 DNA reads as TGCGCCAGCAGCTTGTCCGGCCTTTCCTTCTCTGGAAACACCATATATTTT. Drawing the rest from reference TRBV5-1 and TRBJ1-3, the complete variable domain is KAGVTQTPRYLIKTRGQQVTLSCSPISGHRSVSWYQQTPGQGLQFLFEYFSETQRNKGNFPGRFSGRQFSNSRSEMNVSTLELGDSALYLCASSLSGLSFSGNTIYFGEGSWLTVV.

Turning to this clonotype: Lacking the conserved final phenylalanine or tryptophan, this CDR3 likely reflects a read error. The limits of the CDR3 on the DNA are not certain, so only TCRdb's listed CDR3 is given. The J gene is TRBJ2-2, the V gene TRBV24-1; the DNA was not used to check the table's D call, TRBD1. Germline V gene data show CDR1 as KGHDR and CDR2 as SFDVKD. Including both end residues, the CDR3 is 11 amino acids long. CDR3 sequence: CATSDLREWDG.

This clonotype appeared a few times. This chain uses TRBV6-2 or TRBV6-3 with TRBJ2-7, with D possibly matching TRBD1 (5 bases). Germline CDR1 is MNHEY and CDR2 is SVGEGT. The CDR3 has 12 amino acids. With 6 bases removed from V and 1 base from J, the gap between germline ends came to 7 bases. The CDR3 DNA reads as TGTGCCAGCAGACAGGAATCCTACGAGCAGTACTTC. This gives the protein CASRQESYEQYF.

This clonotype was recorded at least ten times. The chain employs TRBV20-1 and TRBJ1-1, with D maybe TRBD1 (5 bases). The CDR3 totals 14 residues. Germline V gives CDR1 DFQATT, CDR2 SNEGSKA (reference sequence). V shed 2 bases and J shed 5 bases, with 15 bases lying between them. CDR3 loop: CSARSGQGETEAFF. The CDR3 coding sequence is TGCAGTGCTAGAAGTGGGCAGGGTGAGACTGAAGCTTTCTTT.

This clonotype was seen many times. The chain is built from TRBV12-3 or TRBV12-4 and TRBJ1-4; D is undetermined. V lost 2 bases, J lost 12 bases, and 10 bases lay in between. This CDR3 contains 12 residues. The DNA of the CDR3 is TGTGCCAGCAGTTTAATGGGATTAGAACTGTTTTTT. It encodes CASSLMGLELFF.

With regard to this clonotype: A read error may be the cause here, since a much bigger clone is one base away. The chain recombines TRBV7-2 with TRBJ2-5; 8 positions agree with TRBD1. The CDR3 runs to 15 residues. Germline V CDR1 and CDR2: SGHTA, FQGNSA. CDR3 in amino acids: CVSSYNRGAGETQYF. CDR3 nucleotide sequence: TGTGTCAGCAGTTATAACAGGGGGGCAGGGGAGACCCAGTACTTC.

This clonotype was counted at least ten times. Here the CDR3 DNA reads TGTGCCAGCACCCTGGAGAGGGCAGGAGCTTTCTTT. It specifies CASTLERAGAFF. The chain is built from TRBV12-3 or TRBV12-4 and TRBJ1-1, with D unclear. The CDR3 consists of 12 residues. V lost 7 bases and J 10 bases, leaving 16 bases between the germline ends.

This clonotype was counted ten times or more. The chain has TRBV5-1 and TRBJ1-1; D call uncertain. The CDR3 runs 15 residues. From germline, CDR1 is SGHRS and CDR2 YFSETQ. V lost 3 bases and J 3 bases, leaving 15 bases between the germline ends. The CDR3 DNA reads TGCGCCAGCAGCTCTGACTCCGGTGGGGACACTGAAGCTTTCTTT. Translating it yields CASSSDSGGDTEAFF. The whole variable domain, remainder taken from reference TRBV5-1 and TRBJ1-1, is KAGVTQTPRYLIKTRGQQVTLSCSPISGHRSVSWYQQTPGQGLQFLFEYFSETQRNKGNFPGRFSGRQFSNSRSEMNVSTLELGDSALYLCASSSDSGGDTEAFFGQGTRLTVV.

This clonotype came up many times. Here the CDR3 DNA reads TGTGCCAGCAGCTCCCGCGGGAGGACTGAAGCTTTCTTT. It encodes CASSSRGRTEAFF. The chain has TRBV7-2 and TRBJ1-1; D call uncertain. The germline V gene has CDR1 SGHTA and CDR2 FQGNSA. Trimming pared 4 bases from V and 5 bases from J, leaving 11 bases between. This CDR3 is 13 amino acids long.